This T cell receptor (beta chain) was captured in a study of T-cell memory formation after mild COVID-19 (dated by TCRdb to the early 2020s). Describing the broader study: TCR sequence clusters from the two donors were found to be largely donor specific. Longitudinal TCRalpha and TCRbeta repertoire sequencing tracked T-cell clones expanding and contracting after mild COVID-19 in a couple of donors. The cohort was made up of two young adult volunteers, one female and one male, who were previously healthy. What the authors observed across the whole study: Only a couple of mild cases were covered by the study, and larger cohorts that include severe cases with pre-infection samples were considered necessary. Clones contracting from day 15 to 85 had balanced CD4/CD8 phenotypes, while a second wave expanding from day 15 to 37 was biased towards CD4+. Some responding clones were detected in pre-infection memory, which suggested that pre-existing cross-reactive memory T cells had joined the SARS-CoV-2 response. Contracting CD4+ clones turned up mainly in the CM and EM memory subsets, whereas EMRA was where CD8+ clones were enriched. SARS-CoV-2 specificity of the second-wave clones peaking on day 37 was not confirmed.

The CDR3 contains 15 residues, cysteine and valine counted. Only the CDR3 region is kept as DNA, spanning 45 bases read in frame from base 1. Germline trimming: 2 bases from V, 6 bases from J; junction bases outside gene matches: 9. As encoded in the germline V gene, CDR1 is MDHEN while CDR2 is SYDVKM. Ficoll-Paque density gradient centrifugation was used to isolate PBMCs. Sequenced using an Illumina NovaSeq 6000. cDNA libraries for TCRalpha and TCRbeta were prepared by 5'RACE using constant-segment primers, with sample barcodes and unique molecular identifiers added. RNA was extracted from every sample with Trizol reagent. Amplification of the libraries took two PCR steps, and the second step added a second sample barcode plus Illumina TruSeq adapters. Libraries were sequenced on an Illumina NovaSeq with 2 x 150 bp paired-end reads. The published analysis was carried out like this. With migec v1.2.7, reads were demultiplexed and then collapsed into UMI-guided consensus sequences. Using mixcr v2.1.11, the UMI consensuses were aligned to TRA and TRB V and J templates and assembled into clonotypes. Expanded or contracted clonotypes were those called significant by both edgeR and NoisET, with noise models trained on biological replicates. For edgeR calls, a false discovery rate-adjusted p below 0.01 and a log2 fold-change threshold of 1 were applied. As an exploratory analysis of dynamics, max-normalized trajectories of the 1000 most abundant clonotypes were examined with PCA combined with hierarchical clustering. Separately sequenced CD4+ and CD8+ repertoires were used to assign the CD4 or CD8 phenotype of responding clones. TCRdb reprocessing: public reads trimmed at Q25 with fastp, clones called with MiXCR, in-frame beta chains kept. Each record represents a unique CDR3 protein, reported with the most common genes and DNA among its rows. Clone size and V and J calls follow TCRdb, not the original study. The sample yields a few hundred thousand distinct CDR3 sequences; more than 15% were counted once. The ten largest clones capture roughly 21% of the sample.

About this clonotype itself: The antigen it recognizes is unknown. Base qualities are missing; no much larger clone stands one base away.

The rearrangement joined TRBV28 to TRBJ2-7; 8 of the junction bases match TRBD2. This receptor was identified in a man younger than 35 who had mild COVID-19 (a few samples of this study predate the infection). The sample titles of this study are shuffled in the database, so cell type and time point are left out; the donor was told from shared clones. The sequencing input was PBMCs or a T cell subset sorted from them (not recorded which). The CDR3 has the sequence CASSLDGTSRIEQYV. The DNA sequence is as follows: TGTGCCAGCAGTTTAGACGGGACTAGTCGGATCGAGCAGTACGTC.